This T cell receptor beta chain was identified during a study of blood T cell repertoires in COVID-19. Study in general: Nucleic acid was either cDNA or gDNA, and it came from T cells, B-cell-depleted T cells, or PBMCs.

The germline V gene has CDR1 LNHDA and CDR2 SQIVND (reference sequence). This CDR3 comprises 16 residues. V lost 0 bases, J lost 2 bases, and 5 bases stayed unmatched. This clone appeared a single time. Generated by immunoSEQ multiplex PCR, the TCRdb table keeps only in-frame clones and is missing some. There are about 230,000 clones in the sample; approximately 88% occur only once, and more than 3% lies in the top ten. Individuals drawn from about two dozen US areas were roughly 18 to 95 years old. Allocation to cohorts depended on clinical history reported by the participants. Before they entered the study, exposed participants had met a COVID-19 case within 2 weeks.

The receptor was derived from a young woman who had been exposed to COVID-19. The genes are TRBV19 and TRBJ1-1; 8 bases match TRBD1. Sequencing was performed on PBMCs or T cells enriched from blood (not recorded which). CDR3 DNA: TGTGCCAGTAGTATAGATCCAACAGGGGGAAACACTGAAGCTTTCTTT. It encodes CASSIDPTGGNTEAFF.